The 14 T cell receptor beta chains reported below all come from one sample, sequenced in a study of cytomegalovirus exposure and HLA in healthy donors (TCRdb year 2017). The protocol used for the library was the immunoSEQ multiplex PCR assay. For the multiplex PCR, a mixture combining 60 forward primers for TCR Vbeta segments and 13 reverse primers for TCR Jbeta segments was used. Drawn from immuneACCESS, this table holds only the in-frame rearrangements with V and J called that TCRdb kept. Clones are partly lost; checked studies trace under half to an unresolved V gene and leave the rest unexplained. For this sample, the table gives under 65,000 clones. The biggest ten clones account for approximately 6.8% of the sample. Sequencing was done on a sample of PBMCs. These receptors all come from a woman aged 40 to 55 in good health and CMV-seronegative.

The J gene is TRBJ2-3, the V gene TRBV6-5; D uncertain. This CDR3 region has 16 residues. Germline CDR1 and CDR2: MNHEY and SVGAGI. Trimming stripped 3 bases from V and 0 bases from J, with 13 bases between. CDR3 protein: CASSYVTISSTDTQYF. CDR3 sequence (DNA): TGTGCCAGCAGTTATGTCACTATATCTAGCACAGATACGCAGTATTTT.

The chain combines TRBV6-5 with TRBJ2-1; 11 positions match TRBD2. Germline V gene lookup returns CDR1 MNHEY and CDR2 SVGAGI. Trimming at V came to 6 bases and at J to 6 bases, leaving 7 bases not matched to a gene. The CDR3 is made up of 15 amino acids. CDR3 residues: CASRSLAGGTNEQFF. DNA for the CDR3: TGTGCCAGCAGGTCCCTAGCGGGAGGAACCAATGAGCAGTTCTTC.

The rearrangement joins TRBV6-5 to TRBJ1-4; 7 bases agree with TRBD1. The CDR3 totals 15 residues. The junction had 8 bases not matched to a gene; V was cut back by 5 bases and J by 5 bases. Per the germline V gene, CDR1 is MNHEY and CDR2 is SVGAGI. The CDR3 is CASSPRGQKNEKLFF. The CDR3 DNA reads TGTGCCAGCAGTCCCCGGGGACAGAAGAATGAAAAACTGTTTTTT.

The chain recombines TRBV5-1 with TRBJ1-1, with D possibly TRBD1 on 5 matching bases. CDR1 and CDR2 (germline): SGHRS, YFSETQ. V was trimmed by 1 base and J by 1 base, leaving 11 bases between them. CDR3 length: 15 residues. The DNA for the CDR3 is TGCGCCAGCAGCTTGACCGGCGACAGGAACACTGAAGCTTTCTTT. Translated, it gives CASSLTGDRNTEAFF.

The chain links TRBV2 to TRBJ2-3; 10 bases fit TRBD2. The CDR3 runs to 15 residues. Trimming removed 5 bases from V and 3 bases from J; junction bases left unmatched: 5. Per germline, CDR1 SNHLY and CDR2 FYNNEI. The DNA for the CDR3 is TGTGCCAGCAGTAAGCTAGCGGGGGTAACAGATACGCAGTATTTT. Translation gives CASSKLAGVTDTQYF. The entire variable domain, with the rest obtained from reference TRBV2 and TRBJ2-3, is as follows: EPEVTQTPSHQVTQMGQEVILRCVPISNHLYFYWYRQILGQKVEFLVSFYNNEISEKSEIFDDQFSVERPDGSNFTLKIRSTKLEDSAMYFCASSKLAGVTDTQYFGPGTRLTVL.

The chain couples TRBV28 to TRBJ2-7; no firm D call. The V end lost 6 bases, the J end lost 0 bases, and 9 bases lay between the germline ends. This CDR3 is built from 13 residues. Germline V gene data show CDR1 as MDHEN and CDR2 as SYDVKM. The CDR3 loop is CASSLTFSYEQYF. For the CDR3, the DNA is TGTGCCAGCAGCCTAACTTTCTCCTACGAGCAGTACTTC. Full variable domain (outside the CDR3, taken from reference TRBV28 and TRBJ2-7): DVKVTQSSRYLVKRTGEKVFLECVQDMDHENMFWYRQDPGLGLRLIYFSYDVKMKEKGDIPEGYSVSREKKERFSLILESASTNQTSMYLCASSLTFSYEQYFGPGTRLTVT.

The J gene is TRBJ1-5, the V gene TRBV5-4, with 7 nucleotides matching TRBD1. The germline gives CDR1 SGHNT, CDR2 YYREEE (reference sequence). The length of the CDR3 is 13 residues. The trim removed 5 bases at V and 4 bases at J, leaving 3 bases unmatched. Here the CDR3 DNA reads TGTGCCAGCAGGACAGGGCCAAATCAGCCCCAGCATTTT. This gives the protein CASRTGPNQPQHF. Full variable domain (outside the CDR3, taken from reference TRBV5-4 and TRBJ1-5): ETGVTQSPTHLIKTRGQQVTLRCSSQSGHNTVSWYQQALGQGPQFIFQYYREEENGRGNFPPRFSGLQFPNYSSELNVNALELDDSALYLCASRTGPNQPQHFGDGTRLSIL.

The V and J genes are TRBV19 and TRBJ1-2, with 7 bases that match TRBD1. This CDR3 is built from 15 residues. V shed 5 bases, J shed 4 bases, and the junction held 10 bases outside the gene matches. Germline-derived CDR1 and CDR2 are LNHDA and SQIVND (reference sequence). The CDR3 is CASSSPGQRAYGYTF. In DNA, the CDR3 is TGTGCCAGTAGTTCGCCGGGACAGAGGGCCTATGGCTACACCTTC. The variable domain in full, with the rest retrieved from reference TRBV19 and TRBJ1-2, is DGGITQSPKYLFRKEGQNVTLSCEQNLNHDAMYWYRQDPGQGLRLIYYSQIVNDFQKGDIAEGYSVSREKKESFPLTVTSAQKNPTAFYLCASSSPGQRAYGYTFGSGTRLTVV.

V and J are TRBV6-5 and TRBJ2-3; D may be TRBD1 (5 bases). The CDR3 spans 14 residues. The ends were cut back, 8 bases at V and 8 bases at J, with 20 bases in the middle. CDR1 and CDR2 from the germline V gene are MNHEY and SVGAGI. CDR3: CASSLYGAEGTQYF. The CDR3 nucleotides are TGTGCCAGCTCCCTGTATGGGGCCGAAGGTACGCAGTATTTT.

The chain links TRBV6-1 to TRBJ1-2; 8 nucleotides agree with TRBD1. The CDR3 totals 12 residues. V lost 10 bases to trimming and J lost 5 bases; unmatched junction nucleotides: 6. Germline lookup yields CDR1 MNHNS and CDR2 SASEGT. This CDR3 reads CATQGAGYGYTF. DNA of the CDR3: TGTGCCACCCAGGGGGCTGGGTATGGCTACACCTTC.

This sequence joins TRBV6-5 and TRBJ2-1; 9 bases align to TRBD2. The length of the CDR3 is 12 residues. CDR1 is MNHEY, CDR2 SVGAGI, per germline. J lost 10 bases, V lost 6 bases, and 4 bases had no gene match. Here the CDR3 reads CASSPLAGEQFF. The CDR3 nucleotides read TGTGCCAGCAGCCCTCTAGCGGGAGAGCAGTTCTTC.

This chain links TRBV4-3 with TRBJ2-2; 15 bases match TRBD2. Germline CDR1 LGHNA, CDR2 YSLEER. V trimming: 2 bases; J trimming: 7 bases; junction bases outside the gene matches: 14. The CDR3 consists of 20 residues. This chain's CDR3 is CASSQTGGPGLAGGVGELFF. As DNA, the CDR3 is TGCGCCAGCAGCCAAACAGGGGGACCGGGACTAGCGGGAGGAGTCGGGGAGCTGTTTTTT.

CDR3 DNA: TGTGCCAGCTCACCCCGAGGGGGACTAGCGGGGTACAATGAGCAGTTCTTC. As protein: CASSPRGGLAGYNEQFF. The chain recombines TRBV18 with TRBJ2-1, with 13 positions matching TRBD2. There are 17 residues in the CDR3. V lost 3 bases and J lost 4; bases outside the gene matches: 6. Germline V gives CDR1 KGHSH, CDR2 LQKENI.

This chain's CDR3 is CASSHHGQGLNSPLHF. CDR3 coding DNA: TGCGCCAGCAGCCACCACGGACAGGGGTTGAATTCACCCCTCCACTTT. This rearrangement joins TRBV4-3 to TRBJ1-6; 9 bases line up with TRBD1. This CDR3 has 16 residues. Looked up from germline, CDR1 is LGHNA and CDR2 is YSLEER. V was clipped by 3 bases and J by 7 bases; unmatched bases: 7.